The 5 T cell receptor beta chains reported below all come from one sample, sequenced in a study of shared clonotypes between healthy human individuals (dated by TCRdb to about 2020). Library generation was performed with the immunoSEQ multiplex PCR assay. Drawn from immuneACCESS, this table holds only the in-frame rearrangements with V and J called that TCRdb kept. Clones are partly lost; checked studies trace under half to an unresolved V gene and leave the rest unexplained. This sample lists roughly 2.5 million clones; roughly 92% were detected once. The ten largest make up around 0.14% of the sample. Sequencing was done on a sample of naive CD4+ T cells sorted from blood. The cell subset or site label here, explained by the study, means: CD45RA+ positively selected. These receptors were collected from a man aged 18 to 30 in good health.

The chain employs TRBV4-1 and TRBJ1-1; 8 bases line up with TRBD1. Trimming took 1 base from V and 4 from J; bases not matched to a gene: 8. This CDR3 has 16 amino acids. The V gene's germline CDR1 is MGHRA and CDR2 YSYEKL. CDR3 sequence (DNA): TGCGCCAGCAGCCAAGGAATGCAGGGGGCGGGCACTGAAGCTTTCTTT. Translating it yields CASSQGMQGAGTEAFF.

The gene calls are TRBV18 and TRBJ1-2; D may be TRBD1 (6 bases). The CDR3 consists of 14 residues. Germline CDR1 and CDR2: KGHSH and LQKENI. V was shortened by 0 bases and J by 6 bases, with 11 bases between the two germline ends. The CDR3 protein is CASSPPWGADGYTF. DNA of the CDR3: TGTGCCAGCTCACCACCGTGGGGGGCAGATGGCTACACCTTC. Together with reference TRBV18 and TRBJ1-2, the CDR3 gives the full variable domain: NAGVMQNPRHLVRRRGQEARLRCSPMKGHSHVYWYRQLPEEGLKFMVYLQKENIIDESGMPKERFSAEFPKEGPSILRIQQVVRGDSAAYFCASSPPWGADGYTFGSGTRLTVV.

This rearrangement joins TRBV19 to TRBJ2-2; D gene uncertain. Trimming cost V 4 bases and J 4 bases, with 10 bases left between them. Germline V gene data show CDR1 as LNHDA and CDR2 as SQIVND (reference sequence). The CDR3 length is 14 residues. In DNA form, the CDR3 reads TGTGCCAGTAGTACCCGCTCGTCCACCGGGGAGCTGTTTTTT. Its translation is CASSTRSSTGELFF. The entire variable domain, with the rest obtained from reference TRBV19 and TRBJ2-2, is as follows: DGGITQSPKYLFRKEGQNVTLSCEQNLNHDAMYWYRQDPGQGLRLIYYSQIVNDFQKGDIAEGYSVSREKKESFPLTVTSAQKNPTAFYLCASSTRSSTGELFFGEGSRLTVL.

The chain is built from TRBV5-4 and TRBJ2-7; D may be TRBD2 (5 bases). Germline CDR1 and CDR2: SGHNT and YYREEE (reference sequence). This CDR3 is built from 14 residues. With 2 bases removed from V and 0 bases from J, the gap between germline ends came to 9 bases. The CDR3 protein is CASSFIGSSYEQYF. For the CDR3, the DNA is TGTGCCAGCAGCTTTATAGGGAGCTCCTACGAGCAGTACTTC. The full variable domain, in which reference TRBV5-4 and TRBJ2-7 provide the parts outside the CDR3, is ETGVTQSPTHLIKTRGQQVTLRCSSQSGHNTVSWYQQALGQGPQFIFQYYREEENGRGNFPPRFSGLQFPNYSSELNVNALELDDSALYLCASSFIGSSYEQYFGPGTRLTVT.

J is TRBJ1-1 and V is TRBV19; possible D gene TRBD1, 5 bases. CDR1 and CDR2 from the germline V gene are LNHDA and SQIVND (reference sequence). V shed 3 bases and J shed 5 bases, with 13 bases lying between them. This CDR3 has 14 amino acids. In DNA, the CDR3 is TGTGCCAGTAGTATCACGAGCAGGGCTACTGAAGCTTTCTTT. This sequence encodes CASSITSRATEAFF.